This TCR beta chain emerged from a study of shared clonotypes between healthy human individuals. Germline assignment: CDR1 SGHDT and CDR2 YYEEEE. This CDR3 is 13 amino acids long. V lost 0 bases and J lost 11, with 12 bases in between. The data were produced by immunoSEQ multiplex PCR, yet TCRdb's version contains in-frame clones alone and is incomplete. There are 1.6 million or so clones in the sample; roughly 96% occur only once, and approximately 1% lies in the top ten. The rearrangement uses TRBV5-6 and TRBJ1-5; D is unresolved. What was sequenced was naive CD4+ T cells sorted from blood. Subset meaning: CD45RA+ positively selected. This sequence originates from a man aged 25-45 years in good health. In nucleotides, the CDR3 is TGTGCCAGCAGCTTGGCAGCCCTCTCAGCCCAGCATTTT. This translates into CASSLAALSAQHF.